This T cell receptor beta chain is drawn from a study of CD4+ T cells in melanoma. Between the trimmed V and J ends, which lost 2 bases and 8 bases, there was a span of 10 bases. The CDR3 contains 13 residues. In germline, CDR1 is SGHRS, CDR2 YFSETQ. Libraries were prepared by immunoSEQ multiplex PCR; TCRdb keeps only in-frame clonotypes and omits some of them. Of 8,500 to 10,000 clones listed, about 78% are singletons. This TCR was recovered from a human donor with melanoma. The sequenced material came from tumor tissue. V gene TRBV5-1 combines with J gene TRBJ1-4; D is undetermined. In nucleotides, the CDR3 is TGCGCCAGCAGCTTCCGCGGAGGAGAAAAACTGTTTTTT. This encodes CASSFRGGEKLFF. Using reference TRBV5-1 and TRBJ1-4 for the parts outside the CDR3, the full variable domain is KAGVTQTPRYLIKTRGQQVTLSCSPISGHRSVSWYQQTPGQGLQFLFEYFSETQRNKGNFPGRFSGRQFSNSRSEMNVSTLELGDSALYLCASSFRGGEKLFFGSGTQLSVL.